A single T cell receptor beta chain is shown here with its context. The data are from a study of blood T cell repertoires in COVID-19. The CDR3 is 12 residues long. Trimming pared 4 bases from V and 2 bases from J, leaving 6 bases between. The germline V gene encodes CDR1 SGHRS and CDR2 YFSETQ. Here immunoSEQ multiplex PCR was the method, and the copy in TCRdb shows in-frame clones only, minus some. Of a few hundred thousand clones listed, just over 85% are singletons. This sequence was found in a man in his fifties or sixties with acute or convalescent COVID-19. The chain links TRBV5-1 to TRBJ2-5; the D is unclear. The sample consisted of peripheral blood. The CDR3 protein is CASSGPQETQYF. CDR3 DNA sequence: TGCGCCAGCAGCGGGCCGCAAGAGACCCAGTACTTC.